The rows below give T cell receptor beta chains drawn from one sample of a study of beta chain features in type 1 diabetes. Sequencing used immunoSEQ multiplex PCR; TCRdb keeps in-frame clones, though not all of them. The sample has roughly 500,000 clones; over 9.5% are singletons. The material sequenced was naive CD4+ T cells from blood. These receptors all come from a woman between 18 and 29 years old in good health. Each CDR3 is given with its conserved first and last residue. The order of the fields is V gene, J gene, D gene, clone size, CDR3 protein, CDR3 DNA. D genes are given only for firm matches. The size field is filled for only some rows; it gives once, few, many or a size class.

>TRBV29-1|TRBJ1-1|TRBD1|-
CSVSGTGGVNTEAFF
TGCAGCGTTTCGGGGACAGGGGGTGTGAACACTGAAGCTTTCTTT
>TRBV25-1|TRBJ1-6|-|few
CASSEQGRVKSSPLHF
TGTGCCAGCAGTGAGCAGGGCAGGGTGAAGAGTTCACCCCTCCACTTT
>TRBV27|TRBJ2-5|-|-
CASSDSGTEETQYF
TGTGCCAGCAGTGATTCAGGGACGGAAGAGACCCAGTACTTC
>TRBV7-9|TRBJ2-4|-|many
CASSLSLSNIQYF
TGTGCCAGCAGCTTAAGCCTGAGCAACATTCAGTACTTC
>TRBV6-1|TRBJ1-4|-|-
CASSEGIREKLFF
TGTGCCAGCAGTGAAGGTATTCGAGAAAAACTGTTTTTT
>TRBV18|TRBJ1-3|TRBD1|-
CASSSDRVSGNTIYF
TGTGCCAGCTCATCGGACAGGGTCTCTGGAAACACCATATATTTT
>TRBV7-8|TRBJ2-1|-|-
CASSLGDSSYNEQFF
TGTGCCAGCAGCTTGGGGGATTCCTCCTACAATGAGCAGTTCTTC
>TRBV2|TRBJ2-2|TRBD1|-
CASRGLRGRSGELFF
TGTGCCAGCAGAGGACTCAGGGGGCGGTCCGGGGAGCTGTTTTTT
>TRBV2|TRBJ2-7|-|-
CASSSGGPVSDEQYF
TGTGCCAGCAGCTCAGGAGGGCCGGTATCTGACGAGCAGTACTTC
>TRBV5-1|TRBJ2-5|-|few
CASSPGADETQYF
TGCGCCAGCAGTCCGGGGGCCGATGAGACCCAGTACTTC
>TRBV7-2|TRBJ2-1|TRBD1|few
CASSLDRGREQFF
TGTGCCAGCAGCCTTGACAGGGGGCGAGAGCAGTTCTTC
>TRBV12-5|TRBJ2-2|-|-
CASGLDYGELFF
TGTGCTAGTGGTTTGGACTACGGGGAGCTGTTTTTT
>TRBV10-3|TRBJ1-1|TRBD1|-
CAISESAGGRTEAFF
TGTGCCATCAGTGAGTCAGCAGGGGGGAGGACTGAAGCTTTCTTT
>TRBV2|TRBJ2-1|TRBD2|few
CASSDGRLAGGFGHEQFF
TGTGCCAGCAGTGACGGCAGGCTAGCGGGAGGATTTGGTCATGAGCAGTTCTTC
>TRBV2|TRBJ1-1|TRBD1|-
CASSAIGPGQGAFF
TGTGCCAGCAGCGCCATCGGACCGGGACAGGGGGCTTTCTTT
>TRBV5-4|TRBJ2-4|-|few
CASSGPQGTAKNIQYF
TGTGCCAGCAGCGGACCGCAGGGCACTGCCAAAAACATTCAGTACTTC
>TRBV11-2|TRBJ1-1|-|-
CASSPGHPYGAFF
TGTGCCAGCAGCCCCGGGCACCCCTACGGCGCTTTCTTT
>TRBV5-1|TRBJ2-3|-|-
CASSSSFQGDTQYF
TGCGCCAGCAGCTCGAGCTTTCAGGGGGATACGCAGTATTTT
>TRBV10-3|TRBJ1-5|-|-
CAISEGSWGFDQPQHF
TGTGCCATCAGTGAGGGTTCGTGGGGTTTCGATCAGCCCCAGCATTTT
>TRBV5-1|TRBJ2-1|-|-
CASSFRINEQFF
TGCGCCAGCAGCTTCCGGATCAATGAGCAGTTCTTC
>TRBV28|TRBJ2-1|TRBD2|-
CASTDGGGAGHNEQFF
TGTGCCAGCACGGACGGCGGGGGGGCTGGCCACAATGAGCAGTTCTTC
>TRBV9|TRBJ2-4|-|once
CASSVGPGIAKNIQYF
TGTGCCAGCAGCGTAGGGCCGGGGATAGCCAAAAACATTCAGTACTTC
>TRBV5-1|TRBJ2-3|-|few
CASSILGPDTDTQYF
TGCGCCAGCAGCATCTTGGGTCCTGACACAGATACGCAGTATTTT
>TRBV29-1|TRBJ2-5|-|-
CSAPGGGETQYF
TGCAGCGCTCCAGGGGGAGGAGAGACCCAGTACTTC
>TRBV6-5|TRBJ2-5|-|-
CASGSETQYF
TGTGCCAGCGGGTCAGAGACCCAGTACTTC
>TRBV27|TRBJ2-1|-|few
CASTLRGVREQFF
TGTGCCAGCACCCTAAGGGGGGTGAGGGAGCAGTTCTTC
>TRBV2|TRBJ1-5|-|few
CASSVEGSNQPQHF
TGTGCCAGCAGTGTTGAAGGGAGCAATCAGCCCCAGCATTTT
>TRBV7-2|TRBJ2-5|-|-
CASSFAGTETQYF
TGTGCCAGCAGCTTTGCGGGGACGGAGACCCAGTACTTC
>TRBV6-5|TRBJ2-5|TRBD1|few
CASSYSADRELETQYF
TGTGCCAGCAGTTACTCCGCGGACAGGGAGTTAGAGACCCAGTACTTC
>TRBV18|TRBJ2-7|TRBD2|few
CASSPSSGNYEQYF
TGTGCCAGCTCACCCTCTAGCGGGAATTACGAGCAGTACTTC
>TRBV7-9|TRBJ1-2|-|few
CASRPWGGPYGYTF
TGTGCCAGCAGGCCGTGGGGAGGGCCCTATGGCTACACCTTC
>TRBV12-5|TRBJ1-1|TRBD1|-
CASGLARLQGALRLNTEAFF
TGTGCTAGTGGTTTGGCTCGGCTACAGGGGGCCCTTAGGCTGAACACTGAAGCTTTCTTT
>TRBV7-2|TRBJ2-1|-|-
CASSSNSGGLRNEQFF
TGTGCCAGCAGCTCAAATAGCGGAGGGCTGCGCAATGAGCAGTTCTTC
>TRBV6-5|TRBJ2-7|-|-
CASSYVREAPEQYF
TGTGCCAGCAGTTACGTGCGGGAAGCCCCTGAGCAGTACTTC
>TRBV27|TRBJ2-1|-|few
CASSLMSGGSARADEQFF
TGTGCCAGCAGTTTGATGAGTGGTGGGTCCGCCAGAGCTGATGAGCAGTTCTTC
>TRBV13|TRBJ2-3|-|few
CASSKQGLTDTQYF
TGTGCCAGCAGCAAACAGGGCCTCACAGATACGCAGTATTTT